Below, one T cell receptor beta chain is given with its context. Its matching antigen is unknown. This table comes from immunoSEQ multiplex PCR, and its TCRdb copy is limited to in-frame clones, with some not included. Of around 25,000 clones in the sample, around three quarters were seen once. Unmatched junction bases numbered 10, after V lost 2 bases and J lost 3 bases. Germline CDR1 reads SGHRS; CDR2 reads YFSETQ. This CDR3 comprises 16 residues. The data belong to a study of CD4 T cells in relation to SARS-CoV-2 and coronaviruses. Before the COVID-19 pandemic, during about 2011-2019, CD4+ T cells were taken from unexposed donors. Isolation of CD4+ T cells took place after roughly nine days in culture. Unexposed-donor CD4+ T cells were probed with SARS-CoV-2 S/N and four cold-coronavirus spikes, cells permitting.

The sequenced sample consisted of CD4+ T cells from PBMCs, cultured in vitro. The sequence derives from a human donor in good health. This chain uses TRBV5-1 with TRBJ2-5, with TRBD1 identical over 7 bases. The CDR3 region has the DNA TGCGCCAGCAGCTTAACGACAGGGCTTACGAAAGAGACCCAGTACTTC. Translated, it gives CASSLTTGLTKETQYF.